Shown below are 14 T cell receptor beta chains from a single sample sequenced in a study of blood T cell repertoires in COVID-19. Sequenced by immunoSEQ multiplex PCR; TCRdb stores in-frame clones only, minus some. The top ten clones hold about 1% of a sample with about 370,000 clones, 80% to 90% of them seen once. The sequenced sample consisted of PBMCs or T cells enriched from blood (not recorded which). The source of these receptors is a man younger than 30 who had recovered from COVID-19.

The rearrangement joins TRBV7-9 to TRBJ2-3; 13 bases map to TRBD2. Germline values: CDR1 SEHNR, CDR2 FQNEAQ (reference sequence). The CDR3 sequence is 16 residues long. The V and J ends lost 5 bases and 5 bases, in that order; junction bases with no gene match: 7. CDR3 protein: CASSPGGLAGIDTQYF. The CDR3 region has the DNA TGTGCCAGCAGCCCCGGGGGACTAGCGGGGATAGATACGCAGTATTTT.

The genes are TRBV18 and TRBJ2-7, with 12 bases lining up with TRBD1. V lost 5 bases and J lost 3; bases outside the gene matches: 5. The germline CDR1 and CDR2 sequences are KGHSH and LQKENI. The CDR3 is made up of 15 amino acids. The CDR3 DNA is TGTGCCAGCTCATCGGGGACAGGGGGCGTCTACGAGCAGTACTTC. Encoded protein: CASSSGTGGVYEQYF.

V gene TRBV4-1 combines with J gene TRBJ2-1, with a weak D call TRBD2 (6 bases). This CDR3 is built from 16 residues. CDR1 MGHRA and CDR2 YSYEKL come from the germline V gene. V lost 2 bases and J 4 bases, leaving 15 bases between the germline ends. The CDR3 DNA sequence: TGCGCCAGCAGCCAATCTCCGGGACTTACGTACAATGAGCAGTTCTTC. Protein product: CASSQSPGLTYNEQFF.

The chain is built from TRBV24-1 and TRBJ2-3; D unresolved. The CDR3 loop spans 12 amino acids. With 1 base removed from V and 5 bases from J, the gap between germline ends came to 3 bases. From germline, CDR1 is KGHDR and CDR2 SFDVKD. CDR3 nucleotide sequence: TGTGCCACCAGTGATTTCCGAGATACGCAGTATTTT. As protein: CATSDFRDTQYF.

This rearrangement joins TRBV19 to TRBJ1-1, with D maybe TRBD1 (6 bases). There are 13 residues in the CDR3. Germline values: CDR1 LNHDA, CDR2 SQIVND (reference sequence). V lost 3 bases, J lost 6 bases, and 11 bases lay in between. The CDR3 reads CASSMQGWAEAFF. The CDR3 DNA reads TGTGCCAGTAGTATGCAGGGGTGGGCTGAAGCTTTCTTT.

The rearrangement links TRBV2 to TRBJ2-5, with TRBD2 identical over 8 bases. V lost 7 bases to trimming and J lost 5 bases; unmatched junction nucleotides: 9. This CDR3 region has 14 residues. Germline CDR1 is SNHLY and CDR2 is FYNNEI. As DNA, the CDR3 is TGTGCCAGCACGGAGAACGGGGGGGCTGAGACCCAGTACTTC. As protein: CASTENGGAETQYF.

The chain links TRBV28 to TRBJ2-7; 8 bases map to TRBD1. The CDR3 loop spans 16 amino acids. Unmatched junction bases numbered 11, after V lost 5 bases and J lost 2 bases. Per the germline V gene, CDR1 is MDHEN and CDR2 is SYDVKM. CDR3 residues: CASSEGQGDGPYEQYF. CDR3 in DNA: TGTGCCAGCAGTGAAGGACAGGGAGATGGCCCCTACGAGCAGTACTTC.

J is TRBJ1-4 and V is TRBV19; D ambiguous. Trimming stripped 6 bases from V and 0 bases from J, with 14 bases between. This CDR3 comprises 16 residues. The germline gives CDR1 LNHDA, CDR2 SQIVND (reference sequence). CDR3 DNA: TGTGCCAGTAGAGACGGAGCCGCTGCAACTAATGAAAAACTGTTTTTT. Its protein is CASRDGAAATNEKLFF.

This chain uses TRBV25-1 with TRBJ1-5, with 9 bases that match TRBD1. Germline-derived CDR1 and CDR2 are MGHDK and SYGVNS. CDR3 length: 14 amino acids. V dropped 8 bases and J dropped 8; count of bases not matched to a gene: 10. The CDR3 DNA follows: TGTGCCAGCTCAAGGACAGGGGACGTTAAGCCCCAGCATTTT. Encoded protein: CASSRTGDVKPQHF.

The chain couples TRBV19 to TRBJ2-7; D is possibly TRBD2 (6 bases). V shed 7 bases and J shed 2 bases, with 18 bases lying between them. The CDR3 length is 15 residues. Germline CDR1 reads LNHDA; CDR2 reads SQIVND (reference sequence). This CDR3 reads CASKIQAGKTYEQYF. The CDR3 nucleotides read TGTGCCAGTAAGATCCAAGCGGGTAAAACCTACGAGCAGTACTTC.

The chain uses TRBV19 and TRBJ1-2; 7 bases are a match to TRBD1. The CDR3 spans 15 residues. Germline V CDR1 and CDR2: LNHDA, SQIVND (reference sequence). V shed 2 bases and J 8 bases; nucleotides not matched to a gene: 11. CDR3 protein: CASSISSGGSTGYTF. Written as DNA, the CDR3 is TGTGCCAGTAGTATATCGTCAGGGGGTTCTACCGGCTACACCTTC. The full variable domain, with the rest looked up from reference TRBV19 and TRBJ1-2, is DGGITQSPKYLFRKEGQNVTLSCEQNLNHDAMYWYRQDPGQGLRLIYYSQIVNDFQKGDIAEGYSVSREKKESFPLTVTSAQKNPTAFYLCASSISSGGSTGYTFGSGTRLTVV.

The gene calls are TRBV6-5 and TRBJ1-2; no clear D. CDR1 and CDR2 (germline): MNHEY, SVGAGI. The length of the CDR3 is 15 residues. Trimming stripped 6 bases from V and 8 bases from J, with 22 bases between. CDR3 DNA sequence: TGTGCCAGCAGCTATAATCGAGGGTCGCCAGCGGGCTACACCTTC. Its protein is CASSYNRGSPAGYTF.

This chain connects TRBV5-1 to TRBJ2-3; 9 bases align to TRBD1. Germline trimming cut 5 bases from V and 2 bases from J; bases unmatched to any gene: 6. CDR1 and CDR2 (germline): SGHRS, YFSETQ. The CDR3 consists of 15 residues. For the CDR3, the DNA is TGCGCCAGCAGTCCCGGGACAGGGCACACAGATACGCAGTATTTT. This gives the protein CASSPGTGHTDTQYF. The entire variable domain, with the rest obtained from reference TRBV5-1 and TRBJ2-3, is as follows: KAGVTQTPRYLIKTRGQQVTLSCSPISGHRSVSWYQQTPGQGLQFLFEYFSETQRNKGNFPGRFSGRQFSNSRSEMNVSTLELGDSALYLCASSPGTGHTDTQYFGPGTRLTVL.

The rearrangement joins TRBV7-3 to TRBJ2-7; D perhaps matches TRBD2 (6 bases). Germline V gene sequence: CDR1 SGHTA, CDR2 FQGTGA. There are 19 residues in the CDR3. V was cut by 2 bases and J by 2 bases, with 25 bases left in between. The CDR3 reads CASSLAGSIGAGPPYEQYF. As DNA, the CDR3 is TGTGCCAGCAGCTTAGCGGGGTCTATCGGCGCAGGCCCCCCCTACGAGCAGTACTTC.